The next 27 T cell receptor beta chains were all read from a single sample in a study of blood T cell repertoires in COVID-19. TCRdb's table, derived via immunoSEQ multiplex PCR, lists solely in-frame clones and lacks some. Of around 90,000 clones listed, almost 90% are singletons. The specimen was peripheral blood. These receptors originate from a man aged 45-65 years with COVID-19, enrolled during active disease.

The rearrangement uses TRBV7-8 and TRBJ2-7, with D unresolved. There are 15 residues in the CDR3. Germline lookup yields CDR1 SGHVS and CDR2 FQNEAQ. Deletions cut 3 bases from V and 4 bases from J, with 16 bases between. In nucleotides, the CDR3 is TGTGCCAGCAGCTTTTCCCATACAACCTTTTACGAGCAGTACTTC. Residues: CASSFSHTTFYEQYF.

V gene TRBV19 combines with J gene TRBJ1-2; TRBD1 aligns across 7 bases. From germline, CDR1 is LNHDA and CDR2 SQIVND (reference sequence). This CDR3 contains 16 residues. The V gene end was trimmed by 0 bases and the J gene end by 4 bases; junction bases not matched to a gene: 8. The CDR3: CASSIDPSGQLYGYTF. CDR3 bases: TGTGCCAGTAGTATAGATCCCTCGGGACAGCTCTATGGCTACACCTTC. Together with reference TRBV19 and TRBJ1-2, the CDR3 gives the full variable domain: DGGITQSPKYLFRKEGQNVTLSCEQNLNHDAMYWYRQDPGQGLRLIYYSQIVNDFQKGDIAEGYSVSREKKESFPLTVTSAQKNPTAFYLCASSIDPSGQLYGYTFGSGTRLTVV.

This clone was picked up one time. The chain recombines TRBV5-1 with TRBJ2-7, with a tentative D call TRBD1 (6 bases). CDR1 and CDR2 from the germline V gene are SGHRS and YFSETQ. V lost 4 bases and J 0 bases, leaving 11 bases between the germline ends. This CDR3 region has 14 residues. Here the CDR3 DNA reads TGCGCCAGCAGCGTGGACAGAGACTCCTACGAGCAGTACTTC. Translation gives CASSVDRDSYEQYF.

This clone was observed a single time. V is TRBV29-1 and J is TRBJ1-2, with 8 bases fitting TRBD1. Germline V CDR1 and CDR2: SQVTM, ANQGSEA. V dropped 7 bases and J dropped 1; count of bases not matched to a gene: 5. CDR3 length: 13 amino acids. As DNA, the CDR3 is TGCAGCGGGAAGACAGGGGATAACTATGGCTACACCTTC. Amino acids: CSGKTGDNYGYTF.

The rearrangement joins TRBV3-1 (or the pseudogene TRBV3-2) to TRBJ2-2, with 7 bases matching TRBD2. CDR1 is LGHDT, CDR2 YNNKEL, per germline (reference sequence). The CDR3 length is 16 residues. J was trimmed by 3 bases and V by 4 bases; bases with no gene match: 8. In DNA, the CDR3 is TGTGCCAGCAGCCTACCCCGAGGGAGGGACACCGGGGAGCTGTTTTTT. Residues: CASSLPRGRDTGELFF.

This chain uses TRBV24-1 with TRBJ2-6, with 7 bases aligning to TRBD2. Unmatched junction bases numbered 10, after V lost 7 bases and J lost 2 bases. The CDR3 length is 17 residues. From germline, CDR1 is KGHDR and CDR2 SFDVKD. The chain's CDR3 is CATSHPHGGAGANVLTF. CDR3 nucleotides: TGTGCCACCAGCCATCCCCATGGGGGGGCTGGGGCCAACGTCCTGACTTTC.

The chain is built from TRBV2 and TRBJ1-3; TRBD1 is a possible D gene (5 bases). Germline V CDR1 and CDR2: SNHLY, FYNNEI. V was trimmed by 5 bases and J by 3 bases, leaving 14 bases between them. The CDR3 has 15 residues. The CDR3 sequence is CASSRNGGSGNTIYF. The CDR3, as DNA: TGTGCCAGCAGTCGTAACGGGGGTAGTGGAAACACCATATATTTT.

The genes are TRBV29-1 and TRBJ1-2, with D hard to call. The CDR3 runs 12 residues. V was clipped by 7 bases and J by 8 bases, with 17 bases between them. Per germline, CDR1 SQVTM and CDR2 ANQGSEA. The CDR3: CSAASLKQGYTF. Written as DNA, the CDR3 is TGCAGCGCAGCGAGCCTGAAACAAGGCTACACCTTC.

The chain recombines TRBV3-1 (or the pseudogene TRBV3-2) with TRBJ2-2, with D tentatively TRBD2 (5 bases). Deletions cut 0 bases from V and 7 bases from J, with 12 bases between. The CDR3 length is 15 residues. Germline V CDR1 and CDR2: LGHDT, YNNKEL (reference sequence). DNA for the CDR3: TGTGCCAGCAGCCAAGACCCCGCGGCGGGCGGGGAGCTGTTTTTT. This gives the protein CASSQDPAAGGELFF.

The V gene is TRBV28, the J gene TRBJ2-7; 10 bases match TRBD1. Per the germline V gene, CDR1 is MDHEN and CDR2 is SYDVKM. The CDR3 consists of 15 residues. Trimming took 5 bases from V and 6 from J; bases not matched to a gene: 10. The CDR3 sequence is CASSPSGQGFGEQYF. DNA for the CDR3: TGTGCCAGCAGTCCTTCGGGACAGGGGTTTGGCGAGCAGTACTTC.

The rearrangement uses TRBV5-5 and TRBJ1-2; 8 nucleotides agree with TRBD1. The CDR3 contains 12 residues. The germline V gene encodes CDR1 SGHKS and CDR2 YYEKEE (reference sequence). The ends lost 6 bases at V and 7 bases at J; junction bases unmatched: 5. DNA of the CDR3: TGTGCCAGCACCGGGACAGGCTTTGGCTACACCTTC. Amino acids: CASTGTGFGYTF.

V usage is TRBV7-9 and J usage is TRBJ2-5, with 7 bases fitting TRBD2. CDR3 length: 15 amino acids. Germline-derived CDR1 and CDR2 are SEHNR and FQNEAQ (reference sequence). V shed 5 bases, J shed 2 bases, and the junction held 8 bases outside the gene matches. The CDR3 nucleotides read TGTGCCAGCAGCCCCCCCGAGCGGGGACAAGAGACCCAGTACTTC. Protein product: CASSPPERGQETQYF.

This clone was recorded once. V is TRBV27 and J is TRBJ2-1; 7 bases fit TRBD2. Trimming at V came to 2 bases and at J to 1 base, leaving 8 bases not matched to a gene. The CDR3 has 17 residues. Germline CDR1 MNHEY, CDR2 SMNVEV (reference sequence). CDR3 residues: CASSLRVVGGSYNEQFF. The CDR3 nucleotides are TGTGCCAGCAGTTTAAGGGTAGTGGGGGGGTCCTACAATGAGCAGTTCTTC.

This clone was counted between two and nine times. This sequence joins TRBV2 and TRBJ1-3; the D is unclear. V gave up 1 base and J gave up 0 bases, with 7 bases separating them. The CDR3 is made up of 15 amino acids. The germline gives CDR1 SNHLY, CDR2 FYNNEI. CDR3 DNA sequence: TGTGCCAGCAGTGAAGGGCCCCGCTCTGGAAACACCATATATTTT. Protein: CASSEGPRSGNTIYF.

This rearrangement joins TRBV18 to TRBJ2-7; weak D call: TRBD1 (6 bases). The CDR3 runs 14 residues. Trimming stripped 0 bases from V and 2 bases from J, with 8 bases between. Germline assignment: CDR1 KGHSH and CDR2 LQKENI. The CDR3 DNA reads TGTGCCAGCTCACCACCGGCAGGGGCCTACGAGCAGTACTTC. Amino acid sequence: CASSPPAGAYEQYF.

The chain links TRBV30 to TRBJ2-1; a weak D match, TRBD1 (6 bases). This CDR3 contains 13 residues. Between the trimmed V and J ends, which lost 3 bases and 10 bases, there was a span of 16 bases. Germline CDR1 is GTSNPN and CDR2 is SVGIG (reference sequence). CDR3 coding DNA: TGTGCCTGGAGCATTGTTTCAGGGGACGAGCAGTTCTTC. As protein: CAWSIVSGDEQFF.

The rearrangement joins TRBV5-6 to TRBJ1-2, with TRBD1 matching 8 bases. The CDR3 runs 16 residues. The germline gives CDR1 SGHDT, CDR2 YYEEEE. Germline trimming cut 1 base from V and 7 bases from J; bases unmatched to any gene: 12. The CDR3 loop reads CASSLPGQGVGGGYTF. The CDR3 region has the DNA TGTGCCAGCAGCTTGCCCGGACAGGGTGTCGGCGGTGGCTACACCTTC.

The chain is built from TRBV14 and TRBJ2-2; 7 bases are shared with TRBD2. V trimming: 1 base; J trimming: 6 bases; junction bases outside the gene matches: 2. Per germline, CDR1 SGHDN and CDR2 FVKESK. The CDR3 has 14 amino acids. For the CDR3, the DNA is TGTGCCAGCAGCCAAGCACTAGCGTCCGGGGAGCTGTTTTTT. Translated, it gives CASSQALASGELFF.

The chain is built from TRBV28 and TRBJ1-2; 8 nucleotides align to TRBD1. Germline V gives CDR1 MDHEN, CDR2 SYDVKM. Losses at the gene ends were 10 bases for V and 0 bases for J; bases not matched to a gene: 7. This CDR3 spans 14 amino acids. The CDR3, as DNA: TGTGCCATCCGGACAGGGTCATCTAACTATGGCTACACCTTC. It specifies CAIRTGSSNYGYTF.

CDR3 DNA: TGTGCCAGCAGTGACCTCAGGGGGCGGTCGGGCGGCTACACCTTC. It translates to CASSDLRGRSGGYTF. J is TRBJ1-2 and V is TRBV6-1; 8 nucleotides align to TRBD1. The J segment lost 8 bases and the V segment lost 3 bases, leaving 11 bases of the junction unmatched. CDR1 is MNHNS, CDR2 SASEGT, per germline. This CDR3 is built from 15 residues.

The chain recombines TRBV15 with TRBJ1-5, with 7 bases fitting TRBD1. The CDR3 has 17 residues. Germline lookup yields CDR1 LNHNV and CDR2 YYDKDF (reference sequence). V was pared by 2 bases and J by 3 bases, with 10 bases of the junction left unmatched. The CDR3 DNA sequence: TGTGCCACCAGCAGATACCGGGACAGAAGTTTCAATCAGCCCCAGCATTTT. It encodes CATSRYRDRSFNQPQHF.

The rearrangement joins TRBV12-3 or TRBV12-4 to TRBJ1-5; a possible D gene is TRBD1 (5 bases). The ends were cut back, 4 bases at V and 9 bases at J, with 13 bases in the middle. This CDR3 has 13 residues. The CDR3, as DNA: TGTGCCAGCAGTTCTCTAGGGAGGGGGCCCCAGCATTTT. Amino acids: CASSSLGRGPQHF.

CDR3 region: CASSRIEQGVGLSYEQYF. CDR3 coding DNA: TGTGCCAGCAGCAGAATCGAGCAGGGAGTGGGACTATCCTACGAGCAGTACTTC. V gene TRBV5-5 combines with J gene TRBJ2-7; 7 bases fit TRBD2. V was clipped by 4 bases and J by 1 base; unmatched bases: 17. Germline V gene sequence: CDR1 SGHKS, CDR2 YYEKEE (reference sequence). The CDR3 sequence is 18 residues long.

This chain connects TRBV24-1 to TRBJ1-5; 10 nucleotides align to TRBD1. V dropped 4 bases and J dropped 5; count of bases not matched to a gene: 7. The CDR3 covers 16 residues. Germline CDR1 KGHDR, CDR2 SFDVKD. CDR3 nucleotides: TGTGCCACCAGTGAGGGGACAGGGGCTGGGGATCAGCCCCAGCATTTT. It specifies CATSEGTGAGDQPQHF.

This chain links TRBV5-1 with TRBJ2-5; TRBD2 agrees at 12 bases. Per germline, CDR1 SGHRS and CDR2 YFSETQ. This CDR3 is built from 16 residues. With V trimmed by 4 bases and J by 2 bases, 6 bases remained unmatched. CDR3 in DNA: TGCGCCAGCAGCCCCGGGACTAGCGGGTCACAAGAGACCCAGTACTTC. Protein sequence: CASSPGTSGSQETQYF.

The CDR3 coding sequence is TGTGCCAGTAGGGGACAGAACTCCTACAATGAGCAGTTCTTC. Amino acid sequence: CASRGQNSYNEQFF. The chain carries TRBV19 and TRBJ2-1, with TRBD1 matching 7 bases. V was pared by 6 bases and J by 0 bases, with 2 bases of the junction left unmatched. This CDR3 has 14 residues. The V gene's germline CDR1 is LNHDA and CDR2 SQIVND (reference sequence).

This rearrangement joins TRBV5-8 to TRBJ2-7; 8 bases align to TRBD2. The CDR3 is 14 residues long. Germline V lookup: CDR1 SGHTS, CDR2 YDEGEE. V lost 1 base to trimming and J lost 3 bases; unmatched junction nucleotides: 3. CDR3 DNA sequence: TGTGCCAGCAGCTTGCTGAGCGGGGGCTACGAGCAGTACTTC. It yields the protein CASSLLSGGYEQYF.